This T cell receptor beta chain is from a study of CD8 T cells in Susac syndrome. cDNA came from approximately 0.5 to 1 ug RNA primed by random hexamers. From the immunoSEQ multiplex PCR reads, TCRdb called clonotypes with MiXCR, one entry per CDR3 protein. The sample lists about 190,000 distinct CDR3 sequences, about 95% occurring once. V was clipped by 5 bases and J by 3 bases, with 11 bases between them. The CDR3 has 13 amino acids. Purification of the CD8+ and CD4+ T cells relied on negative isolation, and TEMRA cells underwent FACS enrichment. The TCR was taken from a human donor in good health. The sequencing sample was made of CD4+ T cells from PBMCs. The genes are TRBV12-3 or TRBV12-4 and TRBJ2-7; D might be TRBD2 (5 bases). The CDR3 region is CASSDGIFYEQYF. The CDR3 DNA is TGTGCCAGCAGTGACGGGATCTTCTACGAGCAGTACTTC.